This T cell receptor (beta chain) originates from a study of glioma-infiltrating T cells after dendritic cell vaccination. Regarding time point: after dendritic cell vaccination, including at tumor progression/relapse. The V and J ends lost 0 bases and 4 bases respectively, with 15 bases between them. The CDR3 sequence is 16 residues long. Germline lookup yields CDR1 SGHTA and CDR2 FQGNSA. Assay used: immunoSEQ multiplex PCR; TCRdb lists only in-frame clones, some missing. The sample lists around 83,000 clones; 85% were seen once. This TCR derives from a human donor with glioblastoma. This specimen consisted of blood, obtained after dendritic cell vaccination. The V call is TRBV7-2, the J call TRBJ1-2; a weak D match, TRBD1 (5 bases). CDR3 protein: CASSLAGQGGSYGYTF. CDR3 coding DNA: TGTGCCAGCAGCTTAGCGGGGCAGGGCGGTTCCTATGGCTACACCTTC.